This record looks at one T cell receptor beta chain sequence and its context. What it binds is not known. The data derive from a study of blood T cells in healthy people across ages. Across the study: Capture via template switching afforded approximately one barcoded beta molecule per two T cells. Study-wide findings and caveats: Diversity estimates drawn from one million T cells were deemed underestimates.

PCR was performed a second time for roughly 7 to 12 cycles using a sample-barcoded 5' primer and a J-beta primer mix. The authors tagged each cDNA molecule using a template-switch adaptor with 12 random nucleotides. TCRdb independently ran MiXCR on the 5' RACE reads; one entry per CDR3 protein. This sample has more than 1,400,000 distinct CDR3 sequences, with 40% to 50% found just once. The V gene lost 3 bases and the J gene lost 0 bases, with 20 bases spanning the gap. The CDR3 covers 17 residues. CDR1 is DFQATT, CDR2 SNEGSKA, per germline (reference sequence). The sample comprised blood. The chain combines TRBV20-1 with TRBJ1-1; D unresolved. This clonotype originated in a woman aged 18-29 years in good health. Here the CDR3 reads CSASHGKAPAVNTEAFF. CDR3 DNA sequence: TGCAGTGCTAGTCATGGGAAGGCCCCCGCGGTGAACACTGAAGCTTTCTTT.